This T cell receptor beta chain stems from a study of T cell responses to AZD1222 COVID-19 vaccine. Profiled with immunoSEQ multiplex PCR; TCRdb holds only in-frame clones, not every one. The sample comprises 140,000 or so clones, more than 75% of which are singletons, and approximately 3% rests with the top ten. Germline CDR1 reads SGHAT; CDR2 reads FQNNGV. J lost 7 bases, V lost 5 bases, and 5 bases had no gene match. The CDR3 sequence is 14 residues long. This specimen was peripheral blood, taken 28 days after the second AZD1222 dose. The chain couples TRBV11-2 to TRBJ1-4, with 9 bases lining up with TRBD1. The receptor was isolated from an adult who received the AZD1222 COVID-19 vaccine. The CDR3 loop reads CASSQPGQGEKLFF. CDR3 sequence (DNA): TGTGCCAGCAGCCAGCCGGGACAGGGTGAAAAACTGTTTTTT.